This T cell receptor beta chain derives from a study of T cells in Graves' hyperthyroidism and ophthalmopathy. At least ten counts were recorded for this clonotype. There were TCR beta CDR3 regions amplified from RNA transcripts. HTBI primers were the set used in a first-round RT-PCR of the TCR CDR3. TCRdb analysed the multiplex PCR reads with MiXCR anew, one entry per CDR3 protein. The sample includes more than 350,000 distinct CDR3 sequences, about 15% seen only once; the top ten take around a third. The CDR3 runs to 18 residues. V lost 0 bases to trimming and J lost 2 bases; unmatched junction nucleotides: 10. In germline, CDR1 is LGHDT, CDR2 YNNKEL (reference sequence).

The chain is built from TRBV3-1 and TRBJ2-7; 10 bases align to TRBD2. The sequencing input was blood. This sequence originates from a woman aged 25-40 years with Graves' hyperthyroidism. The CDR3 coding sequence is TGTGCCAGCAGCCAAGATAAGACGGTAGCGGGGGGAACCTACGAGCAGTACTTC. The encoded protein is CASSQDKTVAGGTYEQYF.